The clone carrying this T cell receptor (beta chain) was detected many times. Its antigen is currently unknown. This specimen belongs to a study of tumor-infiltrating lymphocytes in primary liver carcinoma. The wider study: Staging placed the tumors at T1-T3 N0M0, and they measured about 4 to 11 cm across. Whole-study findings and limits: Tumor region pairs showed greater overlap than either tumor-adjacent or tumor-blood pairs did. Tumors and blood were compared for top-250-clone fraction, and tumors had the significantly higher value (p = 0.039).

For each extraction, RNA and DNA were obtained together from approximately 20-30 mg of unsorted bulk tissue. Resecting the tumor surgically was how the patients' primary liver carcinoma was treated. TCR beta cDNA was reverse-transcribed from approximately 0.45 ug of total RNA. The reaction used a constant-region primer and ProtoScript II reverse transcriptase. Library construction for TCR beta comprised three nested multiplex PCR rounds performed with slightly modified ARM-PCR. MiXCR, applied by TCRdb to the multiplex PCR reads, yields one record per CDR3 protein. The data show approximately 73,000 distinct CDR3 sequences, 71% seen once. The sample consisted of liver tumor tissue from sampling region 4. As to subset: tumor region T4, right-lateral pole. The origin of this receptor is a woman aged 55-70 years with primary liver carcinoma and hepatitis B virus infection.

Written as DNA, the CDR3 is TGTGCCAGCAGCCCCGGACTAGCGCGGAACACCGGGGAGCTGTTTTTT. Protein sequence: CASSPGLARNTGELFF. V usage is TRBV5-4 and J usage is TRBJ2-2; 9 positions match TRBD2. This CDR3 region has 16 residues. Germline V lookup: CDR1 SGHNT, CDR2 YYREEE (reference sequence). The V gene end was trimmed by 4 bases and the J gene end by 1 base; junction bases not matched to a gene: 5.